One and the same sample provided the 5 T cell receptor beta chains below, sequenced in a study of cytomegalovirus exposure and HLA in healthy donors. Primers for the PCR totalled 60 Vbeta and 13 Jbeta. Assay: immunoSEQ multiplex PCR; the TCRdb copy retains only in-frame clones and omits some. The sample carries some 120,000 clones, roughly 82% recorded once. Sequenced material: PBMCs. The source is a male donor in good health and CMV-seropositive.

This rearrangement joins TRBV10-3 to TRBJ2-1; D is possibly TRBD2 (6 bases). Trimming removed 6 bases from V and 8 bases from J, with 14 bases in between. Per the germline V gene, CDR1 is ENHRY and CDR2 is SYGVKD. This CDR3 is built from 13 residues. The CDR3 nucleotides read TGTGCCATCAGGGGGAGTGGCGGGGATGAGCAGTTCTTC. Protein: CAIRGSGGDEQFF.

The chain uses TRBV10-3 and TRBJ2-3; 10 bases agree with TRBD2. V trimming: 0 bases; J trimming: 8 bases; junction bases outside the gene matches: 11. Germline values: CDR1 ENHRY, CDR2 SYGVKD. The CDR3 contains 17 residues. The CDR3 spells CAISESGASGRSSTQYF. CDR3 coding DNA: TGTGCCATCAGTGAGTCTGGTGCTAGCGGGAGATCAAGTACGCAGTATTTT.

This chain joins TRBV6-1 and TRBJ2-7; D unclear. Germline V gene sequence: CDR1 MNHNS, CDR2 SASEGT. The CDR3 has 15 amino acids. The V gene lost 2 bases and the J gene lost 2 bases, with 13 bases spanning the gap. The CDR3 loop reads CASSEMQLAAYEQYF. The CDR3 DNA sequence: TGTGCCAGCAGTGAAATGCAGTTGGCAGCCTACGAGCAGTACTTC.

This chain joins TRBV11-2 and TRBJ1-5, with D maybe TRBD1 (5 bases). The germline CDR1 and CDR2 sequences are SGHAT and FQNNGV. V was cut by 4 bases and J by 0 bases, with 10 bases left in between. The CDR3 runs to 15 residues. CDR3 loop: CASSSGGSSNQPQHF. Written as DNA, the CDR3 is TGTGCCAGCAGCTCCGGGGGGTCTAGCAATCAGCCCCAGCATTTT. Using reference TRBV11-2 and TRBJ1-5 for the parts outside the CDR3, the full variable domain is EAGVAQSPRYKIIEKRQSVAFWCNPISGHATLYWYQQILGQGPKLLIQFQNNGVVDDSQLPKDRFSAERLKGVDSTLKIQPAKLEDSAVYLCASSSGGSSNQPQHFGDGTRLSIL.

The CDR3 region is CASSWTSKETQYF. CDR3 DNA: TGTGCCAGCAGCTGGACTAGCAAAGAGACCCAGTACTTC. The V call is TRBV6-5, the J call TRBJ2-5, with 8 nucleotides matching TRBD2. CDR1 is MNHEY, CDR2 SVGAGI, per germline. The CDR3 sequence is 13 residues long. V shed 6 bases and J 3 bases; nucleotides not matched to a gene: 3.